Sequencing of this T cell receptor (beta chain) was carried out in a study of blood T cell repertoires in COVID-19. In the original workflow: Estimated nucleated cell counts came from reference gene primer amplification. Profiling relied on immunoSEQ multiplex PCR, and the TCRdb table lists in-frame clones only, not all of them. V, J and clone size reflect that table, while D and trimming were determined from the DNA. Of 140,000 to 150,000 clones in the sample, 75% to 90% were seen once. V was clipped by 5 bases and J by 1 base; unmatched bases: 7. This CDR3 contains 16 residues. Germline loops: CDR1 MNHEY, CDR2 SMNVEV (reference sequence).

Sequenced material: peripheral blood. This TCR was sampled from a man in his 70s who had recovered from COVID-19. The gene calls are TRBV27 and TRBJ2-1, with 8 bases identical to TRBD2. CDR3 in amino acids: CASSLGSGSSYNEQFF. The CDR3 DNA sequence: TGTGCCAGCAGTCTAGGGAGCGGGAGTTCCTACAATGAGCAGTTCTTC.